The sequence of this TCR beta chain was determined in a study of T cell responses to AZD1222 COVID-19 vaccine. General study findings and limits: Donors, mostly white British, included more females; clonal diversity was possibly underestimated. Spike-specific TCR breadth rose after two AZD1222 doses, and depth rose as well. Mapped onto spike, vaccine-associated CD4 TCRs spanned it and were dominant at 160-218 and 743-854.

Details on this clone: Its antigen is not known.

Produced via immunoSEQ multiplex PCR; TCRdb's table is partial and in-frame only. The table shows 180,000 or so clones, with roughly 92% occurring only once. The V gene end was trimmed by 4 bases and the J gene end by 7 bases; junction bases not matched to a gene: 3. This CDR3 has 12 residues. Germline V gives CDR1 SQVTM, CDR2 ANQGSEA. J is TRBJ1-5 and V is TRBV29-1, with 8 bases lining up with TRBD1. Sequencing was performed on peripheral blood, taken on day 0 of AZD1222 vaccination. This clonotype was obtained from an adult in good health. The CDR3 DNA reads as TGCAGCGTTGGGACAGGGAGACAGCCCCAGCATTTT. It specifies CSVGTGRQPQHF.